Shown below are 20 T cell receptor beta chains from a single sample sequenced in a study of T cell responses to AZD1222 COVID-19 vaccine. Clones were read by immunoSEQ multiplex PCR, and TCRdb kept only the in-frame ones, dropping some. The data hold under 150,000 clones, with roughly four fifths observed a single time. Sequenced here: peripheral blood, sampled on day 0 of MenACWY control vaccination. The receptors shown here come from an adult in good health.

The chain combines TRBV2 with TRBJ1-2; no firm D call. This CDR3 region has 15 residues. Per the germline V gene, CDR1 is SNHLY and CDR2 is FYNNEI. Trimming shortened V by 5 bases and J by 8 bases, and 21 bases separated the two germline ends. The CDR3 coding sequence is TGTGCCAGCAGTAGTTCCGGGCCTTACGTCAGGGGCTACACCTTC. Protein product: CASSSSGPYVRGYTF. Complete variable domain (other parts from reference TRBV2 and TRBJ1-2): EPEVTQTPSHQVTQMGQEVILRCVPISNHLYFYWYRQILGQKVEFLVSFYNNEISEKSEIFDDQFSVERPDGSNFTLKIRSTKLEDSAMYFCASSSSGPYVRGYTFGSGTRLTVV.

V gene TRBV19 combines with J gene TRBJ1-2, with a tentative D call TRBD1 (6 bases). Deletions cut 4 bases from V and 5 bases from J, with 11 bases between. Germline assignment: CDR1 LNHDA and CDR2 SQIVND (reference sequence). This CDR3 is built from 13 residues. The CDR3 region is CASSKGEWYGYTF. CDR3 nucleotide sequence: TGTGCCAGTAGTAAGGGGGAGTGGTATGGCTACACCTTC.

This rearrangement joins TRBV3-1 (or the pseudogene TRBV3-2) to TRBJ1-1; tentative D call: TRBD1 (6 bases). V lost 4 bases and J 2 bases, leaving 14 bases between the germline ends. In germline, CDR1 is LGHDT, CDR2 YNNKEL (reference sequence). The CDR3 covers 15 residues. The CDR3 DNA reads TGTGCCAGCAGCCCTAAGGGGGGGGGAAACACTGAAGCTTTCTTT. It yields the protein CASSPKGGGNTEAFF.

The chain carries TRBV3-1 (or the pseudogene TRBV3-2) and TRBJ2-7, with a possible D match to TRBD2 (6 bases). Per germline, CDR1 LGHDT and CDR2 YNNKEL (reference sequence). V gave up 7 bases and J gave up 4 bases, with 8 bases separating them. The CDR3 has 11 residues. Here the CDR3 reads CASTAGYEQYF. As DNA, the CDR3 is TGTGCCAGCACCGCGGGGTACGAGCAGTACTTC.

The V and J genes are TRBV27 and TRBJ1-2, with D possibly matching TRBD1 (6 bases). CDR1 is MNHEY and CDR2 is SMNVEV in the germline V gene (reference sequence). Trimming shortened V by 3 bases and J by 0 bases, and 14 bases separated the two germline ends. The CDR3 totals 16 residues. The DNA for the CDR3 is TGTGCCAGCAGTTTTATTTTACAGGGAGCTAACTATGGCTACACCTTC. Its translation is CASSFILQGANYGYTF.

V is TRBV4-1 and J is TRBJ1-3, with TRBD1 identical over 8 bases. Losses at the gene ends were 2 bases for V and 4 bases for J; bases not matched to a gene: 4. CDR3 length: 15 amino acids. The germline gives CDR1 MGHRA, CDR2 YSYEKL. CDR3 protein: CASSQLDREGNTIYF. CDR3 nucleotide sequence: TGCGCCAGCAGCCAACTGGACAGGGAAGGAAACACCATATATTTT.

J is TRBJ2-2 and V is TRBV30, with D tentatively TRBD2 (5 bases). V was trimmed by 2 bases and J by 4 bases, leaving 11 bases between them. The CDR3 sequence is 14 residues long. The germline V gene encodes CDR1 GTSNPN and CDR2 SVGIG (reference sequence). CDR3 DNA sequence: TGTGCCTGGAGTCCACCGGGGTCCACCGGGGAGCTGTTTTTT. Its protein is CAWSPPGSTGELFF.

This clone was counted a single time. The chain has TRBV11-2 and TRBJ1-4; D gene ambiguous. CDR1 is SGHAT, CDR2 FQNNGV, per germline. The CDR3 contains 15 residues. V gave up 5 bases and J gave up 0 bases, with 10 bases separating them. CDR3: CASSRSWATNEKLFF. Written as DNA, the CDR3 is TGTGCCAGCAGCCGCTCGTGGGCAACTAATGAAAAACTGTTTTTT. The full variable domain, in which reference TRBV11-2 and TRBJ1-4 provide the parts outside the CDR3, is EAGVAQSPRYKIIEKRQSVAFWCNPISGHATLYWYQQILGQGPKLLIQFQNNGVVDDSQLPKDRFSAERLKGVDSTLKIQPAKLEDSAVYLCASSRSWATNEKLFFGSGTQLSVL.

This chain's CDR3 is CASSKGDTYYEQYV. Written as DNA, the CDR3 is TGTGCCAGCAGCAAAGGGGACACCTACTACGAGCAGTACGTC. The chain employs TRBV21-1 and TRBJ2-7; the tabulated D call, TRBD1, remains unverified against the DNA. TRBV21-1 is a pseudogene segment. CDR3 size: 14 residues.

J is TRBJ1-6 and V is TRBV6-5, with D hard to call. The CDR3 contains 16 residues. The V and J ends lost 2 bases and 4 bases respectively, with 12 bases between them. Germline CDR1 is MNHEY and CDR2 is SVGAGI. Written as DNA, the CDR3 is TGTGCCAGCAGTTACAACCGACCCCTTTATAATTCACCCCTCCACTTT. This encodes CASSYNRPLYNSPLHF.

The genes are TRBV27 and TRBJ2-7, with D unclear. The germline V gene has CDR1 MNHEY and CDR2 SMNVEV (reference sequence). V was pared by 9 bases and J by 2 bases, with 14 bases between. The CDR3 extends over 13 amino acids. CDR3 DNA: TGTGCCAGTAGGGATCCAACGGCCTACGAGCAGTACGTC. Its protein is CASRDPTAYEQYV.

The chain has TRBV7-8 and TRBJ2-2; TRBD1 or TRBD2 may be the D gene (5 bases each). V lost 8 bases and J 4 bases, leaving 14 bases between the germline ends. Germline CDR1 and CDR2: SGHVS and FQNEAQ. The CDR3 spans 14 residues. In nucleotides, the CDR3 is TGTGCCAGCTCCCCGGGGCCAAGCACCGGGGAGCTGTTTTTT. This encodes CASSPGPSTGELFF.

The chain links TRBV5-4 to TRBJ2-2; D perhaps matches TRBD2 (6 bases). From germline, CDR1 is SGHNT and CDR2 YYREEE (reference sequence). Trimming removed 0 bases from V and 5 bases from J, with 14 bases in between. The CDR3 extends over 16 amino acids. The CDR3 bases are TGTGCCAGCAGCTTGGGGCGCGGGGCAGGTACCGGGGAGCTGTTTTTT. Its translation is CASSLGRGAGTGELFF. Full variable domain (outside the CDR3, taken from reference TRBV5-4 and TRBJ2-2): ETGVTQSPTHLIKTRGQQVTLRCSSQSGHNTVSWYQQALGQGPQFIFQYYREEENGRGNFPPRFSGLQFPNYSSELNVNALELDDSALYLCASSLGRGAGTGELFFGEGSRLTVL.

V is TRBV11-2 and J is TRBJ2-5, with 7 bases lining up with TRBD2. Germline values: CDR1 SGHAT, CDR2 FQNNGV. This CDR3 spans 17 amino acids. V was clipped by 5 bases and J by 1 base; unmatched bases: 13. CDR3 amino acids: CASSPRRPAGVQETQYF. As DNA, the CDR3 is TGTGCCAGCAGCCCAAGACGCCCCGCGGGGGTCCAAGAGACCCAGTACTTC.

This clone was picked up many times. This sequence joins TRBV30 and TRBJ2-2; tentative D call: TRBD2 (5 bases). The CDR3 extends over 11 amino acids. The germline V gene encodes CDR1 GTSNPN and CDR2 SVGIG (reference sequence). The germline V and J ends were trimmed by 5 bases and 5 bases, with 6 bases remaining between them. This CDR3 is CAWEGTGELFF. The CDR3, as DNA: TGTGCCTGGGAGGGTACCGGGGAGCTGTTTTTT.

In this sample, this clone turned up a few times. For the CDR3, the DNA is TGTGCCAGCAGCCCACTTGAGGGGGGAAAACTGTTTTTT. Protein product: CASSPLEGGKLFF. J is TRBJ1-4 and V is TRBV7-2; D is perhaps TRBD1 (6 bases). The CDR3 extends over 13 amino acids. Germline V gene data show CDR1 as SGHTA and CDR2 as FQGNSA. V was clipped by 5 bases and J by 10 bases, with 14 bases between them.

This rearrangement joins TRBV28 to TRBJ2-1; TRBD1 aligns across 11 bases. V gave up 5 bases and J gave up 9 bases; unmatched junction bases: 6. Germline-derived CDR1 and CDR2 are MDHEN and SYDVKM. This CDR3 is built from 14 residues. The CDR3 sequence: CASSAGQGAREQFF. For the CDR3, the DNA is TGTGCCAGCAGTGCCGGACAGGGGGCGCGTGAGCAGTTCTTC.

V and J are TRBV5-4 and TRBJ2-2; 10 bases are a match to TRBD1. Trimming cost V 5 bases and J 7 bases; bases outside gene matches: 8. CDR1 is SGHNT and CDR2 is YYREEE in the germline V gene (reference sequence). This CDR3 spans 15 amino acids. The CDR3 region is CASREMGQGIGELFF. CDR3 nucleotide sequence: TGTGCCAGCAGGGAAATGGGACAGGGGATCGGGGAGCTGTTTTTT. The whole variable domain, filled in from reference TRBV5-4 and TRBJ2-2, reads ETGVTQSPTHLIKTRGQQVTLRCSSQSGHNTVSWYQQALGQGPQFIFQYYREEENGRGNFPPRFSGLQFPNYSSELNVNALELDDSALYLCASREMGQGIGELFFGEGSRLTVL.

The chain combines TRBV7-5 with TRBJ2-7; the table assigns TRBD2, which was not confirmed against the DNA. TRBV7-5 is a listed pseudogene. This CDR3 spans 14 amino acids. The DNA of the CDR3 is TGTGTCAGAAGCCCCGTCGGGGGGGCAGGCGAGCAGTACTTC. Amino acid sequence: CVRSPVGGAGEQYF.

The V gene is TRBV5-1, the J gene TRBJ1-1, with D possibly being TRBD1 (6 bases). The CDR3 extends over 15 amino acids. CDR1 SGHRS and CDR2 YFSETQ come from the germline V gene. V dropped 3 bases and J dropped 1 base, with 13 bases sitting between them. In nucleotides, the CDR3 is TGCGCCAGCAGCTGGTGGGGGGCGCAGAACACTGAAGCTTTCTTT. It encodes CASSWWGAQNTEAFF.